Below, one T cell receptor (beta chain) is given with its context. Some clones are missing from TCRdb's copy, which holds only in-frame ones; the method was immunoSEQ multiplex PCR. The top ten hold about 0.8% of the sample, which has some 200,000 clones, roughly 92% seen once. Trimming pared 7 bases from V and 8 bases from J, leaving 13 bases between. Germline V gives CDR1 SGDLS, CDR2 YYNGEE. The CDR3 runs 12 residues. The sample belongs to a study of blood T cell repertoires in COVID-19. Looking at the study overall: COVID-19 samples collected from the United States, Italy and Spain covered acute and convalescent phases.

Specimen: peripheral blood. The chain is built from TRBV9 and TRBJ2-1; D call uncertain. The receptor's source is a man under 40 with COVID-19, enrolled during active disease. The CDR3 DNA reads as TGTGCCAGCGGAGATGGGTACGATGAGCAGTTCTTC. Translating gives CASGDGYDEQFF.